This T cell receptor (beta chain) was sequenced in a study of glioma-infiltrating T cells. Findings of the study overall: Tissue-blood divergence was below expectation in non-neoplastic patients, above in gliomas.

As concerns this clonotype: The antigen is unknown.

CDR3 length: 14 amino acids. With 4 bases clipped from V and 4 bases from J, the junction kept 5 bases outside the gene matches. The germline gives CDR1 SGHDT, CDR2 YYEEEE. Using RNA template, CDR3s of TCR alpha and beta were amplified with iRepertoire arm-PCR. Tissue mRNA or PBMC total RNA, about 90-450 ng, went into one-step reverse transcription and amplification. TCRdb independently ran MiXCR on the multiplex PCR reads; one entry per CDR3 protein. The top ten hold more than 10% of the sample, which has more than 300,000 distinct CDR3 sequences, 41% seen once. The rearrangement links TRBV5-6 to TRBJ2-5; 9 nucleotides line up with TRBD2. The sequenced sample was glioma tissue, nonneoplastic brain tissue, or PBMCs (not recorded which). This TCR came from a human donor with low-grade glioma or glioblastoma, undergoing nonglioma brain surgery, or in good health (not recorded which). CDR3 in amino acids: CASSQGLARETQYF. In nucleotides, the CDR3 is TGTGCCAGCAGCCAAGGACTAGCGAGAGAGACCCAGTACTTC.